The 8 T cell receptor beta chains in this list originate from one sample, sequenced in a study of T cell changes during pregnancy in multiple sclerosis. Repertoires were generated with immunoSEQ multiplex PCR, while TCRdb's copy carries only in-frame clones and drops some. Seen here are 70,000 to 85,000 clones, 90% to 95% observed once, and the top ten hold 2.6%. Material: peripheral blood, obtained before pregnancy. Receptors were obtained from a female donor with multiple sclerosis, enrolled in a pregnancy study.

The rearrangement uses TRBV7-6 and TRBJ2-5; weak D call: TRBD1 (6 bases). The CDR3 loop spans 14 amino acids. V was shortened by 2 bases and J by 5 bases, with 12 bases between the two germline ends. Germline assignment: CDR1 SGHVS and CDR2 FNYEAQ. CDR3: CASSLIYRVETQYF. CDR3 nucleotides: TGTGCCAGCAGCTTAATTTACAGGGTGGAGACCCAGTACTTC.

A few counts support this clone. A junction boundary mismatches the germline segment, possibly from a read error. The rearrangement links TRBV19 to TRBJ2-2; maybe TRBD2 (5 bases). Germline lookup yields CDR1 LNHDA and CDR2 SQIVND (reference sequence). The CDR3 consists of 13 residues. CDR3 in DNA: TGTGCCAGTAGTATAGGAGGGCACCGGGGAGCTGTTTTT. Amino acids: CASSIGGHRGAVF.

The J gene is TRBJ2-5, the V gene TRBV6-5; no definite D call. CDR1 is MNHEY and CDR2 is SVGAGI in the germline V gene. The length of the CDR3 is 12 residues. V lost 6 bases, J lost 4 bases, and 9 bases lay in between. The CDR3 loop is CASRQTGETQYF. As DNA, the CDR3 is TGTGCCAGCAGGCAGACGGGAGAGACCCAGTACTTC.

This clone was counted at least ten times. This chain connects TRBV4-1 to TRBJ2-5, with TRBD2 matching 7 bases. The CDR3 extends over 15 amino acids. Germline CDR1 and CDR2: MGHRA and YSYEKL. The V segment lost 0 bases and the J segment 5 bases; nucleotides outside the gene matches: 6. The CDR3 loop reads CASSQEVELAETQYF. CDR3 in DNA: TGCGCCAGCAGCCAAGAAGTCGAACTAGCGGAGACCCAGTACTTC.

The chain recombines TRBV4-1 with TRBJ2-7; 11 nucleotides align to TRBD1. CDR1 is MGHRA, CDR2 YSYEKL, per germline. Trimming at V came to 2 bases and at J to 2 bases, leaving 2 bases not matched to a gene. CDR3 length: 15 residues. The CDR3 region is CASSQPGQGAYEQYF. CDR3 DNA: TGCGCCAGCAGCCAACCGGGACAGGGGGCCTACGAGCAGTACTTC.

The chain couples TRBV4-2 to TRBJ2-3; 9 bases fit TRBD1. The CDR3 totals 16 residues. With V trimmed by 1 base and J by 1 base, 3 bases remained unmatched. Germline V CDR1 and CDR2: LGHNA, YNFKEQ. This chain's CDR3 is CASSQVTGGGTDTQYF. DNA of the CDR3: TGTGCCAGCAGCCAAGTTACAGGGGGCGGCACAGATACGCAGTATTTT.

This clone showed up just once. The chain carries TRBV9 and TRBJ1-2; no reliable D call. V lost 1 base and J 5 bases, leaving 18 bases between the germline ends. This CDR3 spans 16 amino acids. CDR1 and CDR2 from the germline V gene are SGDLS and YYNGEE. For the CDR3, the DNA is TGTGCCAGCAGCGTACCCCTTGGTAGATTTACGTATGGCTACACCTTC. Its translation is CASSVPLGRFTYGYTF. Drawing the rest from reference TRBV9 and TRBJ1-2, the complete variable domain is DSGVTQTPKHLITATGQRVTLRCSPRSGDLSVYWYQQSLDQGLQFLIQYYNGEERAKGNILERFSAQQFPDLHSELNLSSLELGDSALYFCASSVPLGRFTYGYTFGSGTRLTVV.

The J gene is TRBJ2-7, the V gene TRBV28, with a possible D match to TRBD2 (5 bases). Per the germline V gene, CDR1 is MDHEN and CDR2 is SYDVKM. The CDR3 sequence is 11 residues long. Deletions cut 5 bases from V and 8 bases from J, with 10 bases between. Here the CDR3 reads CASSGEGKQYF. DNA for the CDR3: TGTGCCAGCAGTGGCGAGGGCAAGCAGTACTTC.